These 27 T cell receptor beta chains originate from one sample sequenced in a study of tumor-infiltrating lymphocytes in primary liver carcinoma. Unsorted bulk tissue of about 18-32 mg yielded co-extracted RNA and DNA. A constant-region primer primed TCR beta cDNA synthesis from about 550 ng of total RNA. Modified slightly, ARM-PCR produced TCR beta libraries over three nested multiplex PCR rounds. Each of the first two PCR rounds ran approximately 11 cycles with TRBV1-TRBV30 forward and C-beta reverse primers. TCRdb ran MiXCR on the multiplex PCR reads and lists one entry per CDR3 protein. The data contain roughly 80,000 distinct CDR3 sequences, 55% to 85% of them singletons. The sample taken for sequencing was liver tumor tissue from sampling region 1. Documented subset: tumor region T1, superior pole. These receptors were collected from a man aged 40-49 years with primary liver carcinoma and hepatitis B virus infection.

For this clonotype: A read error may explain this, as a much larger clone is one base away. The CDR3 protein is CASSSFSGSNQPQQF. The CDR3 DNA reads as TGTGCCAGCAGTTCATTCAGCGGCAGCAATCAGCCCCAGCAGTTT. The chain couples TRBV28 to TRBJ1-5; D uncertain. This CDR3 is 15 amino acids long. Germline V gene data show CDR1 as MDHEN and CDR2 as SYDVKM.

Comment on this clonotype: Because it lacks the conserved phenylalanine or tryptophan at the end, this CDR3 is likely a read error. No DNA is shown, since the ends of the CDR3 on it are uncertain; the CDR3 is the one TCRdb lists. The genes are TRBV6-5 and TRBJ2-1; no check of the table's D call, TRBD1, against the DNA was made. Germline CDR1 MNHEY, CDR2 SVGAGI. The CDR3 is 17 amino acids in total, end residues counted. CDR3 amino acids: CASSPLTPGHGYNEQSS.

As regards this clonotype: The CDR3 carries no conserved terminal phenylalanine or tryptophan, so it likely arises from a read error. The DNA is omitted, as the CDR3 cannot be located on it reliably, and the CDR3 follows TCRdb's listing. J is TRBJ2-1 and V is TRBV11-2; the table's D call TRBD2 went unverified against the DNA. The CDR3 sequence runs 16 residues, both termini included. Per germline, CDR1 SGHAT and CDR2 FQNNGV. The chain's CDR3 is CASSYSSTSGRGGGPS.

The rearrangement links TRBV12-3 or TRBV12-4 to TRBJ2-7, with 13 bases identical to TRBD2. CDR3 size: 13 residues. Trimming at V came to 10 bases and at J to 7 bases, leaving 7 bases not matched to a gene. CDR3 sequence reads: CANDGLAGEEQYF. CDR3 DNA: TGTGCCAACGACGGACTAGCGGGAGAGGAGCAGTACTTC.

The DNA of the CDR3 is TGTGCCAGCTCACCTTACAGGGGTGTAGGGTCACCCCTCCACTTT. The encoded protein is CASSPYRGVGSPLHF. V usage is TRBV18 and J usage is TRBJ1-6; 7 nucleotides align to TRBD1. The J segment lost 10 bases and the V segment lost 3 bases, leaving 9 bases of the junction unmatched. Germline V CDR1 and CDR2: KGHSH, LQKENI. The CDR3 runs to 15 residues. Full variable domain (outside the CDR3, taken from reference TRBV18 and TRBJ1-6): NAGVMQNPRHLVRRRGQEARLRCSPMKGHSHVYWYRQLPEEGLKFMVYLQKENIIDESGMPKERFSAEFPKEGPSILRIQQVVRGDSAAYFCASSPYRGVGSPLHFGNGTRLTVT.

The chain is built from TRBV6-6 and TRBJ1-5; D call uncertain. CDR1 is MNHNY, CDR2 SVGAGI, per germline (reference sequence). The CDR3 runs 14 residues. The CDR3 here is CVNSSGSGSQPQHF. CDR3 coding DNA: TGTGTCAACAGTTCCGGGTCCGGGTCTCAGCCCCAGCATTTT.

As DNA, the CDR3 is TGTGCCAGCAGTCCCCGGACTGGAGGGTACAATGAGCAGTTCTTC. Its protein product is CASSPRTGGYNEQFF. The V call is TRBV28, the J call TRBJ2-1; weak D call: TRBD2 (6 bases). Trimming removed 5 bases from V and 4 bases from J, with 15 bases in between. The CDR3 totals 15 residues. Germline-derived CDR1 and CDR2 are MDHEN and SYDVKM.

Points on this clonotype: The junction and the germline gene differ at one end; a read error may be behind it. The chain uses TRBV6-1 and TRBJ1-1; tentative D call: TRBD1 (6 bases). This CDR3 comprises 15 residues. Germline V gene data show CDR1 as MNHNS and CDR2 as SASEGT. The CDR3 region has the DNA TGTGCCAGCGGGGGCTGGTGGACGGCGAGCACTGAAGCCTTCTTT. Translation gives CASGGWWTASTEAFF.

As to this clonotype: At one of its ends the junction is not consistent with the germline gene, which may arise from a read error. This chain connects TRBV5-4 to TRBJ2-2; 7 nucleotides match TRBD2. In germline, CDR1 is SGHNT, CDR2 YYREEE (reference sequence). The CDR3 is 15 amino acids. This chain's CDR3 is CASSFAGAGTVELFF. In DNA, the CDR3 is TGTGCCAGCAGCTTCGCGGGAGCGGGAACCGTGGAGCTATTTTTT.

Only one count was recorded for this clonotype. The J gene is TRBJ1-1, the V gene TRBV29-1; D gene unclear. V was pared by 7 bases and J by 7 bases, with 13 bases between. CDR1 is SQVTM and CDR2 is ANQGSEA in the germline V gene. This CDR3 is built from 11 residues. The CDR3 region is CSAAPVGEAFF. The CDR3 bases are TGCAGCGCTGCACCCGTGGGTGAAGCTTTCTTT. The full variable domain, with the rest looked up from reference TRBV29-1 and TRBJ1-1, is SAVISQKPSRDICQRGTSLTIQCQVDSQVTMMFWYRQQPGQSLTLIATANQGSEATYESGFVIDKFPISRPNLTFSTLTVSNMSPEDSSIYLCSAAPVGEAFFGQGTRLTVV.

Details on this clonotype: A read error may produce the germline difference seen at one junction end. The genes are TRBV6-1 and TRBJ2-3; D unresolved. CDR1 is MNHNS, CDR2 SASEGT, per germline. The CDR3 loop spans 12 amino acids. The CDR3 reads CASSAHTDMQYF. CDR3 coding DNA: TGTGCCAGCAGTGCCCACACAGATATGCAGTATTTT.

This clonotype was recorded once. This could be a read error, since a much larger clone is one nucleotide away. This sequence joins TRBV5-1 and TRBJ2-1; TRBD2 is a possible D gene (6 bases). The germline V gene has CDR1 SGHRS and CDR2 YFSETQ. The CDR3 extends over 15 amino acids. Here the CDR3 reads CASSSGGDSHNEQFF. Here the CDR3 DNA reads TGCGCCAGCAGCTCCGGGGGAGACTCCCACAATGAGCAGTTCTTC.

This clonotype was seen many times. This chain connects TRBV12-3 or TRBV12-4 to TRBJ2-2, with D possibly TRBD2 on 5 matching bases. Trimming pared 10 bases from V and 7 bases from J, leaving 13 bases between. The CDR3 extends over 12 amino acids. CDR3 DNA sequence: TGTGCCATTAAATCCCGGGGCGGGGAGCTGTTTTTT. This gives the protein CAIKSRGGELFF.

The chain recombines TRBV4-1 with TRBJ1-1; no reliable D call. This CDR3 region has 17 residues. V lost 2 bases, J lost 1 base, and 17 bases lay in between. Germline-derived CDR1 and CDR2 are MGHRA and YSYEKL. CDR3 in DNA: TGCGCCAGCAGCCAATACCACTCGAGGGCCTGGAACACTGAAGCTTTCTTT. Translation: CASSQYHSRAWNTEAFF.

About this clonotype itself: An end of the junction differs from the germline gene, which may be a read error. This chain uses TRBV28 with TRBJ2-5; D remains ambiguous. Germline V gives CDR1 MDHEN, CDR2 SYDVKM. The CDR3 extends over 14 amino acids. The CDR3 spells CASCPSYYQETQYF. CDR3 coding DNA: TGTGCCAGCTGCCCCTCGTATTACCAAGAGACCCAATACTTC.

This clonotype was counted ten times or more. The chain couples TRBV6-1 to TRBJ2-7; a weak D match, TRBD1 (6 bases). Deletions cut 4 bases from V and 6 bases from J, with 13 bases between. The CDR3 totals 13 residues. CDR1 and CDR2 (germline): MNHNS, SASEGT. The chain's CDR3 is CASSAERQAEQYF. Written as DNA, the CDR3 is TGTGCCAGCAGTGCTGAGAGACAGGCCGAGCAGTACTTC.

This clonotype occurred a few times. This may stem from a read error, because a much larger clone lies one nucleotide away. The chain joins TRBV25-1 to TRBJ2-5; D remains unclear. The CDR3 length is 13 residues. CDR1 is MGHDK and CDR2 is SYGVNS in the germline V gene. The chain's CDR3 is CASGDYGLGTQYF. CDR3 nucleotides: TGTGCCAGCGGTGATTACGGCTTGGGGACCCAGTACTTC.

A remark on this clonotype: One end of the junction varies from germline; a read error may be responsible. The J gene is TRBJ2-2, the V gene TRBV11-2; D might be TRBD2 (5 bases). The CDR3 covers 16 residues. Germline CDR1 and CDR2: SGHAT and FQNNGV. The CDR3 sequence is CASSFEDHNRTGELFF. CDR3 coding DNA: TGTGCCAGCAGTTTTGAAGATCATAATAGGACCGGGGAGCTATTTTTT.

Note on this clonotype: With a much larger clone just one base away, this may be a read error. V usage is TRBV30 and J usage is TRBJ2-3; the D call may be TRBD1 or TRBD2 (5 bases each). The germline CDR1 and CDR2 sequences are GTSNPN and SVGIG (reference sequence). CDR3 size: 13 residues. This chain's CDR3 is CAWSVFHRGTHYF. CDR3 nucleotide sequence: TGTGCCTGGAGTGTTTTTCACCGGGGCACGCACTATTTT.

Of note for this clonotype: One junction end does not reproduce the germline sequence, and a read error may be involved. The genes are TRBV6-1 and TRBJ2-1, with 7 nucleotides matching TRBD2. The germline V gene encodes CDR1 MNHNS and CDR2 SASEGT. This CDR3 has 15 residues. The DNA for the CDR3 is TGTGCGAGCAGTGAAGGACTAGTCTCCTACAATGAGCAGTTCTTC. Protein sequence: CASSEGLVSYNEQFF.

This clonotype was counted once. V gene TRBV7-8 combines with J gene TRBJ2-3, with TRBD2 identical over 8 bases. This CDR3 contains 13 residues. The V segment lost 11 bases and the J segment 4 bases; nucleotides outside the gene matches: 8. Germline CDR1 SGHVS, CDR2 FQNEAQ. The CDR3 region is CAGGVAGPDTQYF. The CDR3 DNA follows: TGTGCCGGCGGTGTAGCGGGGCCAGATACGCAGTATTTT.

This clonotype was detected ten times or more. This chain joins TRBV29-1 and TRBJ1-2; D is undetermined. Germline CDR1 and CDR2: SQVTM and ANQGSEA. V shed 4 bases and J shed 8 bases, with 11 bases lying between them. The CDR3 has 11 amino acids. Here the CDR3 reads CSVVTSGGYTF. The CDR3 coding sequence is TGCAGCGTTGTGACGTCCGGGGGCTACACCTTC.

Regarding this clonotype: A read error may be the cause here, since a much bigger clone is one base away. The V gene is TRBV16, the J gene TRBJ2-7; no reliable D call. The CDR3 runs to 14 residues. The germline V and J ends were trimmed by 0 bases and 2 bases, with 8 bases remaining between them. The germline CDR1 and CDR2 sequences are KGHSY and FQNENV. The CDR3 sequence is CASSQSKSAYEQYF. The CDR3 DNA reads TGTGCCAGCAGCCAATCGAAGTCCGCCTACGAGCAGTACTTC.

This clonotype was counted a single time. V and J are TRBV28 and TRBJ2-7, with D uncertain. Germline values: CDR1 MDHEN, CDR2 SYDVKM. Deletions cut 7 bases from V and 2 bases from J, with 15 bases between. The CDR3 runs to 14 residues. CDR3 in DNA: TGTGCCAGCACTTTTAGTTTCCCAACCTACGAGCAGTACTTC. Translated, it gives CASTFSFPTYEQYF.

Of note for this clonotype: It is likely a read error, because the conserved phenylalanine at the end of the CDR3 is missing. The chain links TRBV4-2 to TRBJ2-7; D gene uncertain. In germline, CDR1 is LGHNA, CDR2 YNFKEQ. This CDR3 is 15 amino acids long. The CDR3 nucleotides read TGTGCCGGCAGCCAAAAAGGCGGCCTTTCCTACGAGCAGTACTTG. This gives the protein CAGSQKGGLSYEQYL.

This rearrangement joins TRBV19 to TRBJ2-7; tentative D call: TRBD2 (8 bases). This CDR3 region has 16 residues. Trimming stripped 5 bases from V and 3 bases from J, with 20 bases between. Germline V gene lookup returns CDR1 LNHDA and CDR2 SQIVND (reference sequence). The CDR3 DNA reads TGTGCCAGTAGTGACAACAGGGGAAGCGGGGGCTACGAGCAGTACTTC. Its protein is CASSDNRGSGGYEQYF.

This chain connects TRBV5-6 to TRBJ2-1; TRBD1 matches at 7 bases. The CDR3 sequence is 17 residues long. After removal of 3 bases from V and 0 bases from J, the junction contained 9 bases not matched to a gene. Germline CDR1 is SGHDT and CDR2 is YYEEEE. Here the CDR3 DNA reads TGTGCCAGCAGCTCACGGGACAGTCCCAACTCCTACAATGAGCAGTTCTTC. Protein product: CASSSRDSPNSYNEQFF.